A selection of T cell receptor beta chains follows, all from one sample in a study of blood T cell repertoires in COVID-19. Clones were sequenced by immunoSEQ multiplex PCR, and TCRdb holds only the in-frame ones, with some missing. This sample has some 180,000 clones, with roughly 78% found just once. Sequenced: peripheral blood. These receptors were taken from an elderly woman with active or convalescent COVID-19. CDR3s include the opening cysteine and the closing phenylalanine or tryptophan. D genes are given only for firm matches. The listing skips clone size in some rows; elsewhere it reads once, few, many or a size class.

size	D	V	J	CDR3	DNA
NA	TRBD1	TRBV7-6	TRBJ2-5	CASSLAGGEGETQYF	TGTGCCAGCAGCTTAGCAGGGGGCGAGGGAGAGACCCAGTACTTC
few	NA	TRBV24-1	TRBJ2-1	CATRNRMDNEQFF	TGTGCCACCAGGAACAGGATGGACAATGAGCAGTTCTTC
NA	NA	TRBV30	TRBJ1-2	CAGRRGGFNYGYTF	TGTGCCGGAAGACGAGGGGGATTCAACTATGGCTACACCTTC
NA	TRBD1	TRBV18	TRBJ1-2	CASSLGQDYYGYTF	TGTGCCAGCTCACTGGGACAGGATTACTATGGCTACACCTTC
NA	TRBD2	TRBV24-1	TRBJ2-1	CATSDPISGVRNEQFF	TGTGCCACCAGTGATCCTATTAGCGGGGTGAGGAATGAGCAGTTCTTC
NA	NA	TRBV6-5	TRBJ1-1	CASSYARGGYYDEAFF	TGTGCCAGCAGTTACGCGAGGGGAGGGTATTATGATGAAGCTTTCTTT
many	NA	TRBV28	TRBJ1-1	CASSYEARNTEAFF	TGTGCCAGCAGTTACGAGGCCAGGAACACTGAAGCTTTCTTT
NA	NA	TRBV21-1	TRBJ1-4	CASSRDRTGSTNEKLFF	TGTGCCAGCAGCAGGGACCGGACAGGGTCAACTAATGAAAAACTGTTTTTT
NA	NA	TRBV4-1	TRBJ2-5	CASSQDLGYHQETQYF	TGCGCCAGCAGCCAAGATCTCGGGTACCACCAAGAGACCCAGTACTTC
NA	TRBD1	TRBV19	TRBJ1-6	CASSIGTTGVRSPLHF	TGTGCCAGTAGTATAGGGACAACAGGGGTAAGATCACCCCTCCACTTT
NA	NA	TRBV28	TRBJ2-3	CASSLGTTRTDTQYF	TGTGCCAGCAGTCTTGGGACAACCCGGACAGATACGCAGTATTTT
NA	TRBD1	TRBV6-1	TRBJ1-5	CASSGGTGGLLNQPQHF	TGTGCCAGCAGTGGCGGGACAGGGGGCCTCCTTAATCAGCCCCAGCATTTT
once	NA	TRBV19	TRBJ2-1	CAVSEGSYNEQFF	TGTGCAGTATCTGAGGGCTCCTACAATGAGCAGTTCTTC
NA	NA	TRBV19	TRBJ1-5	CATTGKGNQPQHF	TGTGCCACCACAGGGAAAGGCAATCAGCCCCAGCATTTT
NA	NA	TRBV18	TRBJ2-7	CASSPIYLTEGSPYEQYF	TGTGCCAGCTCACCAATCTATCTCACGGAGGGGTCCCCCTACGAGCAGTACTTC
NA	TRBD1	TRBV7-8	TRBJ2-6	CASSPLRTGGPGGANVLTF	TGTGCCAGCAGCCCATTAAGGACAGGGGGCCCGGGTGGGGCCAACGTCCTGACTTTC
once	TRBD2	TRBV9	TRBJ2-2	CASSVGLVGTGELFF	TGTGCCAGCAGCGTCGGACTAGTTGGCACCGGGGAGCTGTTTTTT
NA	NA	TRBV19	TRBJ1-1	CASSVNRVLDPEAFF	TGTGCCAGTAGTGTCAACAGGGTGTTAGACCCTGAAGCTTTCTTT
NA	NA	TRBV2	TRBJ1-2	CASSPQGDGYTF	TGTGCCAGCAGTCCCCAGGGTGATGGCTACACCTTC
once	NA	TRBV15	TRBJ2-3	CATSRDPSTDTQYF	TGTGCCACCAGCAGAGATCCTAGCACAGATACGCAGTATTTT
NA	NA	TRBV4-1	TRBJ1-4	CASSQDGGRSEKLFF	TGCGCCAGCAGCCAGGACGGGGGGCGAAGTGAAAAACTGTTTTTT
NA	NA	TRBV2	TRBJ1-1	CASIEGVRTEAFF	TGTGCCAGCATAGAAGGGGTGAGAACTGAAGCTTTCTTT
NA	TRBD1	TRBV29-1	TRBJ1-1	CSGSPRQGGTEAFF	TGCAGCGGGAGCCCGAGACAGGGCGGCACTGAAGCTTTCTTT
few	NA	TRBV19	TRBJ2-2	CASSISFRELFF	TGTGCCAGTAGTATTAGCTTCCGGGAGCTGTTTTTT
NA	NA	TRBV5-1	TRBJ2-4	CASSLGVRGTRNF	TGCGCCAGCAGCTTGGGGGTTAGAGGGACTCGGAACTTC
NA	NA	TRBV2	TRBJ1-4	CASKTFTGKLFF	TGTGCCAGCAAGACCTTTACGGGAAAACTGTTTTTT
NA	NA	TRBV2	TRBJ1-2	CASSEWQGGNYGYTF	TGTGCCAGCAGTGAATGGCAGGGAGGAAACTATGGCTACACCTTC
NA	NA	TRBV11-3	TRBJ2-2	CASSPRWSGSGGTGELFF	TGTGCCAGCAGCCCTCGCTGGTCAGGATCTGGGGGGACCGGGGAGCTGTTTTTT
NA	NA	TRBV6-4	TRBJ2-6	CASSREKGSVLTF	TGTGCCAGCAGCCGGGAGAAAGGGAGCGTCCTGACTTTC
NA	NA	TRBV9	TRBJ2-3	CASSVAASSVDTQYF	TGTGCCAGCAGCGTAGCAGCCTCTAGCGTAGATACGCAGTATTTT
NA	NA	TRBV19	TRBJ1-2	CASTEVGGRRAGYTF	TGTGCCAGTACTGAGGTAGGAGGGAGAAGAGCTGGCTACACCTTC
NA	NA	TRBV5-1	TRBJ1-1	CASSLGTAMNTEAFF	TGCGCCAGCAGCTTGGGCACAGCCATGAACACTGAAGCTTTCTTT
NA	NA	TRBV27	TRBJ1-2	CAHKRDIIYGYTF	TGTGCCCATAAACGGGACATTATCTATGGCTACACCTTC
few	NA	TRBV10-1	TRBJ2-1	CASSERGGDEQFF	TGCGCCAGCAGTGAGAGGGGGGGGGATGAGCAGTTCTTC
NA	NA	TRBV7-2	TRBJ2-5	CASSLDRGFGETQYF	TGTGCCAGCAGCTTAGACCGGGGGTTCGGAGAGACCCAGTACTTC
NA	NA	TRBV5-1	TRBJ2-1	CASSLAARRGAYNEQFF	TGCGCCAGCAGCTTGGCCGCGAGGAGGGGTGCCTACAATGAGCAGTTCTTC
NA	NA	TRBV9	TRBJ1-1	CASSPYLNTEAFF	TGTGCCAGCAGCCCCTATTTAAACACTGAAGCTTTCTTT
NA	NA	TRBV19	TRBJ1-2	CASSTRSGILRNTF	TGTGCCAGTAGTACCCGATCGGGAATCTTACGGAACACCTTC
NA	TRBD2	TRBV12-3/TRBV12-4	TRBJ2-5	CASTGGGETQYF	TGTGCCAGCACGGGGGGGGGAGAGACCCAGTACTTC
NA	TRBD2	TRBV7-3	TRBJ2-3	CASSLIGGGAVDTQYF	TGTGCCAGCAGCTTAATCGGCGGGGGGGCCGTAGATACGCAGTATTTT
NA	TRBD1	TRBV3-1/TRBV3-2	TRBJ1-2	CASSLAGGHNYGYTF	TGTGCCAGCAGCCTAGCAGGGGGACATAACTATGGCTACACCTTC
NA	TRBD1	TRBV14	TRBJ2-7	CASSQVIQGDSYEQYF	TGTGCCAGCAGCCAAGTTATACAGGGGGATTCCTACGAGCAGTACTTC
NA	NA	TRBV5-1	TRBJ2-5	CASSLALSSGAQETQYF	TGCGCCAGCAGCTTGGCGCTCTCCTCAGGGGCCCAAGAGACCCAGTACTTC
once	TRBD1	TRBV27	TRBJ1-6	CASSIGQGTTPLHF	TGTGCCAGCAGCATCGGACAGGGGACGACACCCCTCCACTTT
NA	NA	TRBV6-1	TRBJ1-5	CASSDQRPQHF	TGTGCCAGCAGTGACCAGCGGCCCCAGCATTTT
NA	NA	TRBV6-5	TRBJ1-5	CASGKTDLNQPQHF	TGTGCCAGCGGTAAGACAGATCTCAATCAGCCCCAGCATTTT
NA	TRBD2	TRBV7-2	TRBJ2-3	CASSSYRLAGGETDTQYF	TGTGCCAGCAGCTCCTATCGACTAGCGGGGGGGGAGACAGATACGCAGTATTTT
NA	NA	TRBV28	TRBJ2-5	CASTARREQETQYF	TGTGCCAGCACTGCGAGGCGGGAACAAGAGACCCAGTACTTC
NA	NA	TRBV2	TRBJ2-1	CASSATVSSYNEQFF	TGTGCCAGCAGCGCGACAGTGAGCTCCTACAATGAGCAGTTCTTC
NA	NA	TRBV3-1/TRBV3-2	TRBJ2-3	CASSQDPQGTDTQYF	TGTGCCAGCAGCCAAGACCCCCAGGGCACAGATACGCAGTATTTT
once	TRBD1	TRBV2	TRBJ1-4	CASSGNRGDEKLFF	TGTGCCAGCAGTGGTAACAGGGGGGATGAAAAACTGTTTTTT
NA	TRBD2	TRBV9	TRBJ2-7	CASSAGGLEADEQYF	TGTGCCAGCAGCGCCGGGGGACTAGAGGCCGACGAGCAGTACTTC
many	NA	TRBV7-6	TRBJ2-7	CASSPGGGAGEQYF	TGTGCCAGCAGCCCCGGAGGGGGGGCTGGCGAGCAGTACTTC
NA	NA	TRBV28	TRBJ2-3	CATTNGGAGNTQYF	TGTGCCACCACTAATGGGGGGGCAGGAAATACGCAGTATTTT
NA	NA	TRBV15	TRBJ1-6	CATAGGTYNSPLHF	TGTGCCACGGCGGGTGGGACCTATAATTCACCCCTCCACTTT